This TCR beta chain stems from a study of blood T cell repertoires in COVID-19. Repertoires were generated with immunoSEQ multiplex PCR, while TCRdb's copy carries only in-frame clones and drops some. This sample carries 150,000 to 200,000 clones, 88% of them seen once, and the ten largest clones take under 30%. V gave up 0 bases and J gave up 5 bases, with 14 bases separating them. CDR3 length: 15 residues. Per germline, CDR1 SGHRS and CDR2 YFSETQ. V usage is TRBV5-1 and J usage is TRBJ1-1; possible D gene TRBD1, 6 bases. Sequencing used peripheral blood. The sequence was obtained from a man aged 55 to 70 with acute or convalescent COVID-19. DNA of the CDR3: TGCGCCAGCAGCTTGGTTGGGGGCCGCTTTACTGAAGCTTTCTTT. Protein: CASSLVGGRFTEAFF.